One and the same sample provided the 4 T cell receptor beta chains below, sequenced in a study of blood T cell repertoires in COVID-19. Profiled with immunoSEQ multiplex PCR; TCRdb holds only in-frame clones, not every one. This sample has fewer than 200,000 clones, with 86% found just once. Sequencing was performed on PBMCs or T cells enriched from blood (not recorded which). Receptors were obtained from a woman in her 40s in a cohort exposed to, infected with or recovered from COVID-19 (not recorded which).

The chain employs TRBV20-1 and TRBJ1-6; D uncertain. The CDR3 has 13 amino acids. V lost 3 bases to trimming and J lost 6 bases, with 9 bases between them. Germline V gives CDR1 DFQATT, CDR2 SNEGSKA (reference sequence). The CDR3 sequence is CSASMAGNSPLHF. The CDR3 DNA reads as TGCAGTGCTAGTATGGCGGGTAATTCACCCCTCCACTTT.

The chain combines TRBV5-1 with TRBJ2-3; 7 positions agree with TRBD1. J was trimmed by 4 bases and V by 2 bases; bases with no gene match: 7. Germline assignment: CDR1 SGHRS and CDR2 YFSETQ. The CDR3 spans 15 residues. The CDR3 coding sequence is TGCGCCAGCAGCTTACAGGGGTTAGGTCCAGATACGCAGTATTTT. This translates into CASSLQGLGPDTQYF.

This clone was seen only once. The chain employs TRBV11-2 and TRBJ2-3; 7 bases agree with TRBD2. The CDR3 is 17 residues long. V lost 4 bases and J lost 2; bases outside the gene matches: 12. The V gene's germline CDR1 is SGHAT and CDR2 FQNNGV. The CDR3 sequence is CASSYKGGEHSTDTQYF. The CDR3 DNA reads as TGTGCCAGCAGCTACAAGGGAGGGGAACACTCCACAGATACGCAGTATTTT.

The CDR3 sequence: CASSRRQPQGETQYF. The CDR3 bases are TGTGCCAGCAGTCGCCGACAACCCCAAGGCGAGACCCAGTACTTC. V gene TRBV27 combines with J gene TRBJ2-5; no clear D gene. Trimming removed 5 bases from V and 5 bases from J, with 18 bases in between. Germline lookup yields CDR1 MNHEY and CDR2 SMNVEV (reference sequence). The CDR3 contains 15 residues.